This T cell receptor (beta chain) was obtained from a study of blood T cell repertoires in COVID-19. The V end lost 4 bases, the J end lost 5 bases, and 20 bases lay between the germline ends. Germline CDR1 is KGHSH and CDR2 is LQKENI. This CDR3 is 16 amino acids long. Here immunoSEQ multiplex PCR was the method, and the copy in TCRdb shows in-frame clones only, minus some. The sample holds under 300,000 clones, about 88% seen once. The TCR comes from a woman aged 70-85 years with active or convalescent COVID-19. Sequencing was done on a sample of peripheral blood. This rearrangement joins TRBV18 to TRBJ1-2, with TRBD1 as a possible D gene (6 bases). CDR3 sequence: CASSLPTQGDTYGYTF. In DNA, the CDR3 is TGTGCCAGCTCACTCCCCACACAGGGTGATACGTATGGCTACACCTTC.